The 13 T cell receptor beta chains below were found in one sample sequenced in a study of PD-1 blockade in classical Hodgkin lymphoma. Assay used: immunoSEQ multiplex PCR; TCRdb lists only in-frame clones, some missing. The repertoire holds approximately 44,000 clones, 70% to 80% seen once, with less than 4% in the top ten. All trial patients relapsed after autologous stem cell transplantation. Sequenced here: peripheral blood mononuclear cells (PBMCs), sampled at baseline. The receptors were sampled from a human donor with classical Hodgkin lymphoma.

The rearrangement joins TRBV5-6 to TRBJ2-7; the D is unclear. The germline V and J ends were trimmed by 4 bases and 3 bases, with 8 bases remaining between them. Germline V gene sequence: CDR1 SGHDT, CDR2 YYEEEE. CDR3 length equals 12 residues. The CDR3 sequence is CASSMQNYEQYF. For the CDR3, the DNA is TGTGCCAGCAGCATGCAGAACTACGAGCAGTACTTC.

This sequence joins TRBV9 and TRBJ2-7, with 8 bases lining up with TRBD2. CDR1 is SGDLS and CDR2 is YYNGEE in the germline V gene. This CDR3 is 15 amino acids long. V was pared by 0 bases and J by 2 bases, with 4 bases of the junction left unmatched. The CDR3 DNA reads as TGTGCCAGCAGCGTAGACCCAGCGGGGGCCTACGAGCAGTACTTC. Amino acid sequence: CASSVDPAGAYEQYF.

In this sample, this clone turned up a few times. The chain is built from TRBV4-1 and TRBJ2-1; 8 bases match TRBD2. Germline loops: CDR1 MGHRA, CDR2 YSYEKL. V trimming: 2 bases; J trimming: 4 bases; junction bases outside the gene matches: 7. The CDR3 totals 16 residues. The CDR3 sequence is CASSQIIAGRYNEQFF. In DNA, the CDR3 is TGCGCCAGCAGCCAAATTATAGCGGGGCGATACAATGAGCAGTTCTTC.

The chain couples TRBV10-3 to TRBJ2-3, with 8 positions matching TRBD2. V lost 8 bases to trimming and J lost 0 bases; unmatched junction nucleotides: 7. The CDR3 is 15 amino acids. CDR1 and CDR2 (germline): ENHRY, SYGVKD. The CDR3 loop reads CAIGYLAGSTDTQYF. In DNA, the CDR3 is TGTGCCATCGGGTACTTAGCGGGGAGCACAGATACGCAGTATTTT.

V usage is TRBV10-3 and J usage is TRBJ1-5, with a possible D match to TRBD1 (5 bases). The CDR3 covers 14 residues. V shed 5 bases and J shed 5 bases, with 13 bases lying between them. In germline, CDR1 is ENHRY, CDR2 SYGVKD. The CDR3 spells CAISQLGTHQPQHF. The CDR3 coding sequence is TGTGCCATCAGTCAGCTCGGGACCCATCAGCCCCAGCATTTT.

This clone was detected only a few times. The chain combines TRBV27 with TRBJ2-1; tentative D call: TRBD1 (5 bases). CDR1 and CDR2 (germline): MNHEY, SMNVEV (reference sequence). V was cut by 3 bases and J by 6 bases, with 12 bases left in between. This CDR3 comprises 14 residues. Here the CDR3 DNA reads TGTGCCAGCAGTTTTCCAGGGCCCAGCAATGAGCAGTTCTTC. It specifies CASSFPGPSNEQFF.

The chain carries TRBV10-3 and TRBJ1-1, with 7 bases identical to TRBD1. The CDR3 runs 14 residues. Germline CDR1 ENHRY, CDR2 SYGVKD. V shed 8 bases and J 0 bases; nucleotides not matched to a gene: 6. The CDR3 here is CAISTGNMNTEAFF. Here the CDR3 DNA reads TGTGCCATCTCGACAGGGAATATGAACACTGAAGCTTTCTTT.

This clone has a handful of counts. This chain joins TRBV5-4 and TRBJ1-1; D gene uncertain. The CDR3 is 11 residues long. V dropped 8 bases and J dropped 8 bases, with 13 bases sitting between them. The V gene's germline CDR1 is SGHNT and CDR2 YYREEE (reference sequence). The CDR3 DNA is TGTGCCAGTGGGATTGGCGAGGAAGCTTTCTTT. Translation gives CASGIGEEAFF.

The chain recombines TRBV7-3 with TRBJ1-6; D unclear. Germline CDR1 reads SGHTA; CDR2 reads FQGTGA. With 2 bases removed from V and 7 bases from J, the gap between germline ends came to 12 bases. The CDR3 extends over 15 amino acids. CDR3 nucleotides: TGTGCCAGCAGCTTAGTCGCGGGAGACAATTCACCCCTCCACTTT. It yields the protein CASSLVAGDNSPLHF.

V gene TRBV9 combines with J gene TRBJ2-1; D gene unclear. The germline V gene encodes CDR1 SGDLS and CDR2 YYNGEE. The CDR3 runs to 12 residues. V shed 5 bases and J shed 7 bases, with 10 bases lying between them. CDR3 residues: CASRPLGNEQFF. The CDR3 DNA reads as TGTGCCAGCAGACCTCTTGGAAATGAGCAGTTCTTC. The whole variable domain, remainder taken from reference TRBV9 and TRBJ2-1, is DSGVTQTPKHLITATGQRVTLRCSPRSGDLSVYWYQQSLDQGLQFLIQYYNGEERAKGNILERFSAQQFPDLHSELNLSSLELGDSALYFCASRPLGNEQFFGPGTRLTVL.

The CDR3 DNA reads TGTGCCAGCAGCTCAGGGGGACAAGCTAACTATGGCTACACCTTC. Amino acid sequence: CASSSGGQANYGYTF. V usage is TRBV7-2 and J usage is TRBJ1-2; 7 bases are shared with TRBD1. Per germline, CDR1 SGHTA and CDR2 FQGNSA. The CDR3 consists of 15 residues. Unmatched junction bases numbered 5, after V lost 4 bases and J lost 0 bases.

This chain joins TRBV9 and TRBJ2-2; possible D gene TRBD1, 5 bases. CDR1 is SGDLS and CDR2 is YYNGEE in the germline V gene. V was clipped by 7 bases and J by 0 bases, with 10 bases between them. The CDR3 loop spans 14 amino acids. CDR3 nucleotides: TGTGCCAGCCGGTCGACAGCGAACACCGGGGAGCTGTTTTTT. Translation gives CASRSTANTGELFF.

This chain joins TRBV2 and TRBJ1-1; 7 bases align to TRBD1. Germline CDR1 and CDR2: SNHLY and FYNNEI. This CDR3 has 14 residues. The V segment lost 6 bases and the J segment 1 base; nucleotides outside the gene matches: 5. The CDR3 DNA is TGTGCCAGCAGCTGGGACAGAGAGAACACTGAAGCTTTCTTT. Residues: CASSWDRENTEAFF.